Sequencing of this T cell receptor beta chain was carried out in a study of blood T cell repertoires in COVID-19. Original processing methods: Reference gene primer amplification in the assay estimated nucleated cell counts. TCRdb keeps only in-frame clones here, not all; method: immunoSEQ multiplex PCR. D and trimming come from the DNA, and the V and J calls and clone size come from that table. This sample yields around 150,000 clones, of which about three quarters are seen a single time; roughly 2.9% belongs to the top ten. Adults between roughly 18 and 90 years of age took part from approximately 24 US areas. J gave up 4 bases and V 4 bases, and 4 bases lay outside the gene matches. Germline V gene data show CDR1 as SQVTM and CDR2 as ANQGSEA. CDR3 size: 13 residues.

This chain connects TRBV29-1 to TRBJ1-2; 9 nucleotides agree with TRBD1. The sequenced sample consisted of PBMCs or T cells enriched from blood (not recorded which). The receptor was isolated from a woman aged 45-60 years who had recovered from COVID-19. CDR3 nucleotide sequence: TGCAGCGTTGCGGGACAGGGCCGCTATGGCTACACCTTC. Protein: CSVAGQGRYGYTF. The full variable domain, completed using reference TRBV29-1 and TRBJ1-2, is SAVISQKPSRDICQRGTSLTIQCQVDSQVTMMFWYRQQPGQSLTLIATANQGSEATYESGFVIDKFPISRPNLTFSTLTVSNMSPEDSSIYLCSVAGQGRYGYTFGSGTRLTVV.